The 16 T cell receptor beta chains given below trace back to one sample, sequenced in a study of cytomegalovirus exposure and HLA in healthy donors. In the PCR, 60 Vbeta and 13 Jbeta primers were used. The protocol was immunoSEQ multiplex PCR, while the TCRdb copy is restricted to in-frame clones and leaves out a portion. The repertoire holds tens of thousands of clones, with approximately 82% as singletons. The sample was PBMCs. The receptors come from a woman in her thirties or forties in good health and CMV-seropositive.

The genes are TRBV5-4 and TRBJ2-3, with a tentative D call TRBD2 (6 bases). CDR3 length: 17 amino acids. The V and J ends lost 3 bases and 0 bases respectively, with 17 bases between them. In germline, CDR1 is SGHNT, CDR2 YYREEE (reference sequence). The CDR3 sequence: CASSSEAGTLSTDTQYF. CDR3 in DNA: TGTGCCAGCAGCTCGGAGGCCGGGACTCTAAGCACAGATACGCAGTATTTT.

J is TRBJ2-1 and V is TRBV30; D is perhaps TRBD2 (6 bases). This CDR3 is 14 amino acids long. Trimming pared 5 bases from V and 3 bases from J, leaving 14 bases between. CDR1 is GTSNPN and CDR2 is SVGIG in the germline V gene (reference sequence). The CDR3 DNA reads TGTGCCTGGGGGGAGCGGGCCTTCTACAATGAGCAGTTCTTC. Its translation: CAWGERAFYNEQFF. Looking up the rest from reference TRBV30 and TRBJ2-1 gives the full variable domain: SQTIHQWPATLVQPVGSPLSLECTVEGTSNPNLYWYRQAAGRGLQLLFYSVGIGQISSEVPQNLSASRPQDRQFILSSKKLLLSDSGFYLCAWGERAFYNEQFFGPGTRLTVL.

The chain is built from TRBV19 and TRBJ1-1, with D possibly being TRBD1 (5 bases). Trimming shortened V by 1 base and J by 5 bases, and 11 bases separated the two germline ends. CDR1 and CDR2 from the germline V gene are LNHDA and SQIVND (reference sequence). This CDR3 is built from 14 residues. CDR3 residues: CASSIGGSGTEAFF. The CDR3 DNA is TGTGCCAGTAGTATAGGGGGCAGTGGAACTGAAGCTTTCTTT. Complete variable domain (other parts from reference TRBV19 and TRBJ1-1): DGGITQSPKYLFRKEGQNVTLSCEQNLNHDAMYWYRQDPGQGLRLIYYSQIVNDFQKGDIAEGYSVSREKKESFPLTVTSAQKNPTAFYLCASSIGGSGTEAFFGQGTRLTVV.

The CDR3 loop is CASSPLTGQGEKLFF. CDR3 DNA sequence: TGCGCCAGCAGCCCACTGACAGGGCAAGGTGAAAAACTGTTTTTT. The V gene is TRBV5-1, the J gene TRBJ1-4; 7 bases align to TRBD1. This CDR3 spans 15 amino acids. Germline lookup yields CDR1 SGHRS and CDR2 YFSETQ. V dropped 4 bases and J dropped 7; count of bases not matched to a gene: 10.

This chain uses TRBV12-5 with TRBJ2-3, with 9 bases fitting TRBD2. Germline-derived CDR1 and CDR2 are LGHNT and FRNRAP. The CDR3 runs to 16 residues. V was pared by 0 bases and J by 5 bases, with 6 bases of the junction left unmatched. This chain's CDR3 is CASGLVVAGVQDTQYF. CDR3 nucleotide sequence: TGTGCTAGTGGTTTGGTTGTAGCGGGGGTTCAAGATACGCAGTATTTT.

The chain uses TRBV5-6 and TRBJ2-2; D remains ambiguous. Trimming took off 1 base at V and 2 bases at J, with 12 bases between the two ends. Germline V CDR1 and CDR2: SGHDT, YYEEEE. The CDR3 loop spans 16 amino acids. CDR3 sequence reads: CASSLSNAVNTGELFF. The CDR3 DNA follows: TGTGCCAGCAGCTTGTCCAACGCGGTAAACACCGGGGAGCTGTTTTTT.

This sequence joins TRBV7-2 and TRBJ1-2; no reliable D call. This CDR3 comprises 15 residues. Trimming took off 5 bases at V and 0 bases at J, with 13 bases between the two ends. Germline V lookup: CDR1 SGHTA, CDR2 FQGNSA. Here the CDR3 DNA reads TGTGCCAGCAGCCCCCAGTGGGGAGCTAACTATGGCTACACCTTC. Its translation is CASSPQWGANYGYTF.

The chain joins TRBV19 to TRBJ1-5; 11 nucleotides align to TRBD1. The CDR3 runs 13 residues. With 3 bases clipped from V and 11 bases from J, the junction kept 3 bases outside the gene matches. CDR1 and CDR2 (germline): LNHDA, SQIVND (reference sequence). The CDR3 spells CASSMGQGDSQHF. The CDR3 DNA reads TGTGCCAGTAGTATGGGACAGGGGGACTCCCAGCATTTT.

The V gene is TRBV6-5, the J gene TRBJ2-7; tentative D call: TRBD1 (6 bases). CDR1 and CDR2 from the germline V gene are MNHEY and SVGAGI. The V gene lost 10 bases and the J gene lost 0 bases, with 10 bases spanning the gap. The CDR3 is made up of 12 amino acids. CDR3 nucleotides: TGTGCCACGCGACAGGCCTCCTACGAGCAGTACTTC. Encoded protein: CATRQASYEQYF.

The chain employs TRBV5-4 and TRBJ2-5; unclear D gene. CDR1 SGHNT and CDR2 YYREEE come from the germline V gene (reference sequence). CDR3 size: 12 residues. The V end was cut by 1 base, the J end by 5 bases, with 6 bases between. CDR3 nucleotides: TGTGCCAGCAGCTTGCCCAGGGAGACCCAGTACTTC. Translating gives CASSLPRETQYF.

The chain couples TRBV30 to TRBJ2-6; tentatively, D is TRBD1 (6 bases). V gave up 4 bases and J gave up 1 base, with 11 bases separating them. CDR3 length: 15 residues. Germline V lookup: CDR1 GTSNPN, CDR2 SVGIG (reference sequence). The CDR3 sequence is CAWTVGGSGANVLTF. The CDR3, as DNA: TGTGCCTGGACCGTAGGGGGTTCTGGGGCCAACGTCCTGACTTTC. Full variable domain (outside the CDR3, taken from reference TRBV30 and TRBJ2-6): SQTIHQWPATLVQPVGSPLSLECTVEGTSNPNLYWYRQAAGRGLQLLFYSVGIGQISSEVPQNLSASRPQDRQFILSSKKLLLSDSGFYLCAWTVGGSGANVLTFGAGSRLTVL.

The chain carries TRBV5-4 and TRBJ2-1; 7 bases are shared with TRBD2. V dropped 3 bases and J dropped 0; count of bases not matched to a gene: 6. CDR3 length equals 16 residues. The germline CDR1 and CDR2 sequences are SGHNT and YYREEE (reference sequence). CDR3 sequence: CASSSGGSPSYNEQFF. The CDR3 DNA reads TGTGCCAGCAGCTCCGGGGGGAGTCCCTCCTACAATGAGCAGTTCTTC.

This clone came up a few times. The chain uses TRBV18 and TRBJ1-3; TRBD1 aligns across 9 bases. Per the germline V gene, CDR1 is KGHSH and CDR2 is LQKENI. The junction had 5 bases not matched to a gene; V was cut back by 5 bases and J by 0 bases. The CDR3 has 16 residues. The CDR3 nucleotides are TGTGCCAGCTCAAGGGACAGGGATCACTCTGGAAACACCATATATTTT. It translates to CASSRDRDHSGNTIYF.

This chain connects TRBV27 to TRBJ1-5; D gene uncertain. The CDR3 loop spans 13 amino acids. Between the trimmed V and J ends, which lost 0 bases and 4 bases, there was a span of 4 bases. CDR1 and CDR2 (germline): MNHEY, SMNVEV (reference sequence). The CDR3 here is CASSLSPNQPQHF. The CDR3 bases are TGTGCCAGCAGTTTATCTCCGAATCAGCCCCAGCATTTT.

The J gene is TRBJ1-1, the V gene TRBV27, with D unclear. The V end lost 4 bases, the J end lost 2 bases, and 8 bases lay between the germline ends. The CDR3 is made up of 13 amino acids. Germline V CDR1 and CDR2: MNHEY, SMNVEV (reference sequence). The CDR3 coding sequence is TGTGCCAGCAGTTCCCTATTCAACACTGAAGCTTTCTTT. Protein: CASSSLFNTEAFF.

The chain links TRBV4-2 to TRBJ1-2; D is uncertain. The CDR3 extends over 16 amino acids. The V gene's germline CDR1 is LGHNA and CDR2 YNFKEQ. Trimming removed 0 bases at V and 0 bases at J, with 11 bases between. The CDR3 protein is CASSQDGGGSNYGYTF. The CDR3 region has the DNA TGTGCCAGCAGCCAAGATGGCGGCGGATCTAACTATGGCTACACCTTC.